A single TCR beta chain is shown here with its context. This clonotype occurred many times. Its cognate antigen has yet to be identified. Nothing much larger sits one base from this clone, and base qualities are not available. Amplification of TCR beta CDR3 regions was carried out from RNA transcripts. The TCR CDR3 was subjected to a first round of RT-PCR using the HTBI primer set and the Qiagen OneStep RT-PCR kit. A second multiplex PCR round built the libraries, followed by size selection and purification. Paired-end sequencing of the libraries was performed with 100 bp reads on an Illumina HiSeq2000. From the authors' description of their analysis: SOAPnuke was used to process the raw data, with reads discarded if the reads contained adapters or uncalled bases, had a mean Phred below 15, or lacked an exact constant-primer or identifier match. COPE v1.2.5 was used to merge high-quality paired reads, and clonotypes were defined as unique nucleotide sequences. MiTCR v1.1 was used to align the clonotypes against IMGT TRBV, TRBD and TRBJ reference segments. Analysis was restricted to V-J combinations with a frequency above 0.0001, which covered 98% to 99.2% of repertoires. A TCS score was defined as the ratio between F50 (clonal expansion) and ExV (chaos), using BLOSUM62-based TCRdist between CDR3 peptides within each V-J. Welch's t-statistics and random forest reduced approximately 520 V-J features to some 14, which were used in a naive Bayes classifier (R e1071). TCRdb trimmed the raw reads at Q25, called clones with MiXCR and kept productive beta chains. Rows with one shared CDR3 protein collapse into an entry with the most common genes and DNA. The V and J calls shown here were made by TCRdb, not taken from the authors' results. The sample yields approximately 510,000 distinct CDR3 sequences; 20% were counted once. Together, the top ten hold approximately 25% of the sample.

The data originate from a study of T cells in Graves' hyperthyroidism and ophthalmopathy (dated by TCRdb to between 2018 and 2020). Turning to the overall study: Peripheral blood was collected at initial diagnosis, before any treatment. To identify distinguishing TCR V-J signatures, a discovery cohort of about 100 patients was used, comprising some 45 with Graves' ophthalmopathy and some 60 with stable Graves' hyperthyroidism. An independent validation cohort of about 20 hyperthyroidism patients and 17 patients who later progressed to ophthalmopathy tested prospective prediction of ophthalmopathy. The 80 to 100 discovery patients were randomly divided into training and test sets at a 7:3 ratio. The study also compared thyroid tissue and blood T-cell repertoires from several Graves' hyperthyroidism patients. Following sampling, methimazole starting at 30 mg daily was given to hyperthyroidism patients, and high-dose intravenous methylprednisolone was given to ophthalmopathy patients. The paper reports TCR Vbeta CDR3 sequencing of over 120 peripheral blood samples: under 45 ophthalmopathy, some 80 hyperthyroidism and approximately 17 progressor patients.

V drops 3 bases and J drops 0 bases, leaving 13 bases in between. The CDR3, from cysteine to phenylalanine, totals 16 residues. Solely the CDR3 DNA is kept, with 48 bases framed from the first base. According to the germline V gene, CDR1 reads SGDLS and CDR2 reads YYNGEE. The paper's findings and limits, for the study overall: In cross-validation, a model built on a 13 V-J signature told ophthalmopathy apart from stable hyperthyroidism with 85% to 90% sensitivity and about 81% specificity, and in testing the same model reached 80%/75%. Sample size was not statistically predetermined, and investigators were not blinded to group allocation. In validation, the model predicted progression to ophthalmopathy a median of about 5.9 months before onset, with roughly 71% sensitivity and about 72% specificity. Most expanded thyroid clonotypes (frequency above 0.001) were also detected in blood, a finding suggesting that blood repertoires may reflect thyroid immune responses.

A patient counted as having stable Graves' hyperthyroidism if no progression to ophthalmopathy occurred over 18 months of follow-up. Hyperthyroidism patients were newly diagnosed, with disease duration under 2 months, and aged 18 to 65 years. Patients with uncontrolled infections, other autoimmune diseases, pregnancy or lactation were excluded. Diagnoses were based on clinical symptoms, serum thyroxine and TRAb, thyroid ultrasound and orbital computed tomography. Ficoll-Paque density gradient centrifugation was used to isolate PBMCs from around 10 ml of fresh peripheral blood. Trizol reagent was used to extract total RNA, and RNA quality was then checked on an Agilent 2100 Bioanalyzer.

The chain is made from TRBV9 and TRBJ1-3; TRBD1 is possibly the D segment (6 matching bases). This receptor was identified in a man younger than 35 with Graves' hyperthyroidism. The sample was blood. The CDR3 loop reads CASSGPRDNSGNTIYF. The nucleotide sequence is TGTGCCAGCAGCGGTCCCCGGGACAACTCTGGAAACACCATATATTTT.